One and the same sample provided the 28 T cell receptor beta chains below, sequenced in a study of a mutant IDH1 vaccine in newly diagnosed glioma. Clones were sequenced by immunoSEQ multiplex PCR, and TCRdb holds only the in-frame ones, with some missing. The sample lists about 66,000 clones; 80% to 90% were seen once. Time point indicated: baseline, week 1 (first vaccination visit). As for treatment: pre-vaccination baseline after standard-of-care therapy. The input for sequencing was PBMCs, taken from a glioma patient treated with radiotherapy, temozolomide or both. These receptors were taken from a man aged 30-40 years with glioma.

This clone was recorded once. This chain uses TRBV6-1 with TRBJ2-7, with D possibly matching TRBD2 (7 bases). Trimming left V 6 bases short and J 2 bases short, with 17 bases between. Germline V CDR1 and CDR2: MNHNS, SASEGT. The CDR3 is 15 residues long. The CDR3 protein is CASRKPQGTTYEQYF. CDR3 DNA: TGTGCCAGCAGAAAGCCGCAGGGGACTACCTACGAGCAGTACTTC.

The genes are TRBV6-6 and TRBJ1-3; TRBD1 aligns across 7 bases. The germline V gene has CDR1 MNHNY and CDR2 SVGAGI (reference sequence). With V trimmed by 4 bases and J by 7 bases, 7 bases remained unmatched. This CDR3 comprises 14 residues. The CDR3 sequence is CASSSTTGWNTIYF. The DNA of the CDR3 is TGTGCCAGCAGTTCGACGACAGGGTGGAACACCATATATTTT.

The V call is TRBV6-4, the J call TRBJ2-2, with D hard to call. Deletions cut 6 bases from V and 0 bases from J, with 8 bases between. This CDR3 spans 14 amino acids. CDR1 MRHNA and CDR2 SNTAGT come from the germline V gene. The chain's CDR3 is CASRVQTNTGELFF. The CDR3 DNA reads as TGTGCCAGCAGAGTACAGACGAACACCGGGGAGCTGTTTTTT.

The chain combines TRBV6-5 with TRBJ2-5; 7 bases map to TRBD2. CDR1 is MNHEY, CDR2 SVGAGI, per germline. After removal of 10 bases from V and 1 base from J, the junction contained 3 bases not matched to a gene. This CDR3 spans 12 amino acids. CDR3 region: CAIGGTQETQYF. Written as DNA, the CDR3 is TGTGCCATCGGGGGGACCCAAGAGACCCAGTACTTC.

This sequence joins TRBV5-4 and TRBJ2-1; 10 positions agree with TRBD2. The CDR3 totals 15 residues. V shed 5 bases and J 6 bases; nucleotides not matched to a gene: 8. Germline loops: CDR1 SGHNT, CDR2 YYREEE (reference sequence). The CDR3 coding sequence is TGTGCCAGCAGGACTGACAGACTAGCGGGCAATGAGCAGTTCTTC. It encodes CASRTDRLAGNEQFF. Combining the CDR3 with reference TRBV5-4 and TRBJ2-1 gives the whole variable domain ETGVTQSPTHLIKTRGQQVTLRCSSQSGHNTVSWYQQALGQGPQFIFQYYREEENGRGNFPPRFSGLQFPNYSSELNVNALELDDSALYLCASRTDRLAGNEQFFGPGTRLTVL.

This clone has just one count. The rearrangement uses TRBV6-5 and TRBJ1-2; D not resolved. V was clipped by 6 bases and J by 7 bases, with 12 bases between them. Per the germline V gene, CDR1 is MNHEY and CDR2 is SVGAGI. The CDR3 is 12 residues long. CDR3 sequence (DNA): TGTGCCAGCAGGATCGGACGCGGTGGCTACACCTTC. Protein sequence: CASRIGRGGYTF.

V is TRBV6-1 and J is TRBJ2-7, with TRBD2 matching over 7 bases. The CDR3 length is 17 residues. Germline CDR1 reads MNHNS; CDR2 reads SASEGT. Trimming cost V 1 base and J 0 bases; bases outside gene matches: 9. CDR3 sequence (DNA): TGTGCCAGCAGTGAAGAGCCGTGGCTAGCGGACTCCTACGAGCAGTACTTC. Amino acid sequence: CASSEEPWLADSYEQYF.

The chain combines TRBV6-1 with TRBJ1-6; D remains unclear. CDR1 MNHNS and CDR2 SASEGT come from the germline V gene. V lost 2 bases and J lost 7, with 9 bases in between. The CDR3 extends over 14 amino acids. In nucleotides, the CDR3 is TGTGCCAGCAGTGAACGACTACCGAATTCACCCCTCCACTTT. This translates into CASSERLPNSPLHF.

This clone came up a few times. The chain uses TRBV2 and TRBJ2-7; perhaps D is TRBD1 or TRBD2 (5 bases each). Trimming left V 5 bases short and J 2 bases short, with 19 bases between. This CDR3 is built from 16 residues. CDR1 SNHLY and CDR2 FYNNEI come from the germline V gene. This chain's CDR3 is CASSTLSRDVAYEQYF. In DNA, the CDR3 is TGTGCCAGCAGTACCCTGAGTAGGGACGTCGCCTACGAGCAGTACTTC.

The chain links TRBV5-6 to TRBJ2-1, with D maybe TRBD2 (5 bases). V lost 4 bases to trimming and J lost 9 bases, with 17 bases between them. The CDR3 is made up of 14 amino acids. CDR1 and CDR2 (germline): SGHDT, YYEEEE. Here the CDR3 DNA reads TGTGCCAGCAGCCTTGGACTTTCCCGGATTGAGCAGTTCTTC. Translation: CASSLGLSRIEQFF.

This clone was found once. The chain joins TRBV5-1 to TRBJ2-2, with D tentatively TRBD1 or TRBD2 (6 bases each). Trimming took off 6 bases at V and 2 bases at J, with 14 bases between the two ends. This CDR3 has 15 residues. Per germline, CDR1 SGHRS and CDR2 YFSETQ. CDR3 loop: CASTDRGPNTGELFF. The CDR3 bases are TGCGCCAGCACTGACCGGGGGCCCAACACCGGGGAGCTGTTTTTT.

This chain uses TRBV5-1 with TRBJ2-5; D is possibly TRBD1 (6 bases). Germline assignment: CDR1 SGHRS and CDR2 YFSETQ. V lost 5 bases to trimming and J lost 5 bases, with 16 bases between them. The CDR3 runs to 14 residues. CDR3 DNA: TGCGCCAGCAGTTCGGGAACAGGGTCGGAGACCCAGTACTTC. The encoded protein is CASSSGTGSETQYF.

The chain uses TRBV13 and TRBJ2-7, with D tentatively TRBD2 (5 bases). The germline CDR1 and CDR2 sequences are PRHDT and FYEKMQ (reference sequence). With 5 bases removed from V and 5 bases from J, the gap between germline ends came to 16 bases. The CDR3 is 14 residues long. The CDR3 sequence is CASSLKSSSNEQYF. CDR3 in DNA: TGTGCCAGCAGCCTAAAGTCTAGCAGCAACGAGCAGTACTTC.

The CDR3: CASSSSINYGYTF. Here the CDR3 DNA reads TGTGCCAGCAGCTCCAGTATTAACTATGGCTACACCTTC. The chain recombines TRBV11-1 with TRBJ1-2, with D uncertain. CDR3 length: 13 amino acids. Germline loops: CDR1 SGHAT, CDR2 FQDESV (reference sequence). V was shortened by 4 bases and J by 1 base, with 7 bases between the two germline ends.

This clone was seen a few times. This chain connects TRBV19 to TRBJ1-1; 7 bases agree with TRBD1. The J segment lost 7 bases and the V segment lost 8 bases, leaving 16 bases of the junction unmatched. This CDR3 has 15 amino acids. Looked up from germline, CDR1 is LNHDA and CDR2 is SQIVND (reference sequence). The CDR3 nucleotides read TGTGCCAGTCAGACCAACGACAGGGAGTGGGGTGAAGCTTTCTTT. Translated: CASQTNDREWGEAFF.

V is TRBV27 and J is TRBJ2-1, with a weak D call TRBD2 (6 bases). There are 13 residues in the CDR3. Looked up from germline, CDR1 is MNHEY and CDR2 is SMNVEV (reference sequence). V lost 6 bases and J lost 9, with 15 bases in between. CDR3 loop: CASSTWGDGEQFF. The CDR3 DNA reads as TGTGCCAGCAGCACTTGGGGGGACGGTGAGCAGTTCTTC.

The V and J genes are TRBV7-9 and TRBJ2-1; the D gene is possibly TRBD2 (7 bases). CDR1 is SEHNR, CDR2 FQNEAQ, per germline (reference sequence). V shed 2 bases and J shed 4 bases, with 12 bases lying between them. CDR3 length: 15 amino acids. CDR3 in DNA: TGTGCCAGCAGCTTAAGGGGGGGTGAGTACAATGAGCAGTTCTTC. Its translation is CASSLRGGEYNEQFF.

The chain is built from TRBV5-1 and TRBJ1-1; tentative D call: TRBD1 (5 bases). Looked up from germline, CDR1 is SGHRS and CDR2 is YFSETQ. The CDR3 consists of 15 residues. The V end lost 1 base, the J end lost 0 bases, and 10 bases lay between the germline ends. This chain's CDR3 is CASSLPRQLNTEAFF. For the CDR3, the DNA is TGCGCCAGCAGCTTGCCACGACAGCTGAACACTGAAGCTTTCTTT.

The J gene is TRBJ1-1, the V gene TRBV11-2; D may be TRBD1 (6 bases). The CDR3 totals 13 residues. V was pared by 3 bases and J by 6 bases, with 11 bases between. Germline assignment: CDR1 SGHAT and CDR2 FQNNGV. DNA for the CDR3: TGTGCCAGCAGCTTTTCAGGGGTTCCTGAAGCTTTCTTT. Its protein is CASSFSGVPEAFF.

The V and J genes are TRBV7-6 and TRBJ1-5; D is unclear. The CDR3 is 13 amino acids. V lost 4 bases to trimming and J lost 5 bases, with 9 bases between them. Germline V gene data show CDR1 as SGHVS and CDR2 as FNYEAQ. The CDR3 DNA is TGTGCCAGCAGCTGGGAGCACTATCAGCCCCAGCATTTT. Its translation: CASSWEHYQPQHF.

The rearrangement uses TRBV10-3 and TRBJ1-5, with D possibly matching TRBD1 (6 bases). Germline values: CDR1 ENHRY, CDR2 SYGVKD. CDR3 size: 13 residues. Between the trimmed V and J ends, which lost 9 bases and 4 bases, there was a span of 13 bases. CDR3 sequence reads: CAMTGNPNQPQHF. The CDR3 coding sequence is TGTGCCATGACAGGCAACCCGAATCAGCCCCAGCATTTT.

The V call is TRBV25-1, the J call TRBJ2-3; no definite D call. Trimming shortened V by 4 bases and J by 3 bases, and 5 bases separated the two germline ends. The CDR3 runs 12 residues. Per the germline V gene, CDR1 is MGHDK and CDR2 is SYGVNS. CDR3 in amino acids: CASSVGTDTQYF. The CDR3 region has the DNA TGTGCCAGCAGTGTTGGGACAGATACGCAGTATTTT.

The chain uses TRBV2 and TRBJ1-4; 8 bases are a match to TRBD1. Germline values: CDR1 SNHLY, CDR2 FYNNEI. V was clipped by 9 bases and J by 7 bases; unmatched bases: 19. The CDR3 covers 17 residues. The CDR3 protein is CASTGVQGVVGSEKLFF. The DNA for the CDR3 is TGTGCCAGTACCGGGGTACAGGGGGTAGTAGGCAGTGAAAAACTGTTTTTT. The variable domain in full, completed from reference TRBV2 and TRBJ1-4, reads EPEVTQTPSHQVTQMGQEVILRCVPISNHLYFYWYRQILGQKVEFLVSFYNNEISEKSEIFDDQFSVERPDGSNFTLKIRSTKLEDSAMYFCASTGVQGVVGSEKLFFGSGTQLSVL.

The rearrangement uses TRBV9 and TRBJ2-3; 7 nucleotides match TRBD1. V shed 4 bases, J shed 4 bases, and the junction held 12 bases outside the gene matches. The germline V gene encodes CDR1 SGDLS and CDR2 YYNGEE. The CDR3 sequence is 16 residues long. The CDR3 sequence: CASSPPRGGRSDTQYF. The DNA of the CDR3 is TGTGCCAGCAGCCCCCCGCGAGGGGGCCGGTCAGATACGCAGTATTTT.

V and J are TRBV28 and TRBJ2-7; a weak D match, TRBD1 (6 bases). This CDR3 is 14 amino acids long. The germline gives CDR1 MDHEN, CDR2 SYDVKM. Between the trimmed V and J ends, which lost 10 bases and 5 bases, there was a span of 21 bases. CDR3 loop: CATINRVSNNEQYF. Written as DNA, the CDR3 is TGTGCCACTATAAACAGGGTGTCCAATAACGAGCAGTACTTC. The whole variable domain, remainder taken from reference TRBV28 and TRBJ2-7, is DVKVTQSSRYLVKRTGEKVFLECVQDMDHENMFWYRQDPGLGLRLIYFSYDVKMKEKGDIPEGYSVSREKKERFSLILESASTNQTSMYLCATINRVSNNEQYFGPGTRLTVT.

The rearrangement uses TRBV19 and TRBJ2-2; TRBD2 matches at 8 bases. V was clipped by 10 bases and J by 4 bases; unmatched bases: 5. The CDR3 runs 13 residues. The germline V gene encodes CDR1 LNHDA and CDR2 SQIVND (reference sequence). The CDR3 coding sequence is TGTGCCACCAACGGGGGGGGCACCGGGGAGCTGTTTTTT. Its translation is CATNGGGTGELFF.

CDR3 DNA sequence: TGTGCCAGCAGTAGGAGACAGGGAGCTTACTTC. It codes for CASSRRQGAYF. The rearrangement uses TRBV28 and TRBJ2-7; 7 nucleotides align to TRBD1. V lost 5 bases, J lost 13 bases, and 8 bases stayed unmatched. Germline loops: CDR1 MDHEN, CDR2 SYDVKM. This CDR3 has 11 amino acids.

This clone was counted only a few times. The CDR3 bases are TGTGTCAGAAGCCCCGCCGTAACTGAAGCTTTCTTT. It encodes CVRSPAVTEAFF. The J gene is TRBJ1-1, the V gene TRBV7-5. TRBV7-5 counts as a pseudogene. The CDR3 extends over 12 amino acids.